The TCR beta chain described here comes from a study of blood T cell repertoires in COVID-19. Overall study: T cells, B-cell-depleted T cells, or PBMCs provided the cDNA or gDNA that served as material.

In germline, CDR1 is MGHDK, CDR2 SYGVNS. V was shortened by 2 bases and J by 4 bases, with 8 bases between the two germline ends. This CDR3 spans 13 amino acids. Original processing methods: Using reference gene primer amplification, nucleated cell counts were estimated. The method was immunoSEQ multiplex PCR; TCRdb's version includes in-frame clones alone and lacks a portion of them. V and J calls and clone size are those listed in that table; D and trimming were worked out from the DNA. The sample carries about 280,000 clones, 89% recorded once. Source material: peripheral blood. This chain connects TRBV25-1 to TRBJ1-2; the D gene is possibly TRBD1 (6 bases). The receptor was isolated from a man aged 50 to 60 with acute or convalescent COVID-19. The CDR3 DNA sequence: TGTGCCAGCAGTGAAGACAGGCCCTATGGCTACACCTTC. Amino acids: CASSEDRPYGYTF.